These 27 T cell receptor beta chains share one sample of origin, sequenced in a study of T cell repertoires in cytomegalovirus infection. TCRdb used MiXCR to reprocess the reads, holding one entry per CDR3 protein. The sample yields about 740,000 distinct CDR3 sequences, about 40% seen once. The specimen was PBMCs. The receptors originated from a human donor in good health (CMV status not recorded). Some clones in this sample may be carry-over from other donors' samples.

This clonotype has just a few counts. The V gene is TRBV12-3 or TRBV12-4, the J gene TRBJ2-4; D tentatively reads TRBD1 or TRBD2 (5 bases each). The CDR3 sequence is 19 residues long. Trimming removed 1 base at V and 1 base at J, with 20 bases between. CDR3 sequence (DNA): TGTGCCAGCAGTTTAGGGGCAGGGAGTTCCCCTATCGCCAAAAACATTCAGTACTTC. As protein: CASSLGAGSSPIAKNIQYF.

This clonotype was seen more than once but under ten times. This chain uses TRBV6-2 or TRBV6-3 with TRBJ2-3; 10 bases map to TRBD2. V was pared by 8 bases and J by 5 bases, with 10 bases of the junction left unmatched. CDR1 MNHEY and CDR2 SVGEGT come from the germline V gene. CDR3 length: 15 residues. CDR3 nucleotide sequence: TGTGCCAGCGGACGGACTAGCGGAGGAGGAGATACGCAGTATTTT. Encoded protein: CASGRTSGGGDTQYF.

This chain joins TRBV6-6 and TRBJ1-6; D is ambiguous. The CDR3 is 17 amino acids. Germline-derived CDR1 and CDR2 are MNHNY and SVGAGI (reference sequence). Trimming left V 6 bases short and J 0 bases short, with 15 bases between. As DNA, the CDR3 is TGTGCCAGCAGACCCCGGGCGGGAAGCTCCTATAATTCACCCCTCCACTTT. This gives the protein CASRPRAGSSYNSPLHF.

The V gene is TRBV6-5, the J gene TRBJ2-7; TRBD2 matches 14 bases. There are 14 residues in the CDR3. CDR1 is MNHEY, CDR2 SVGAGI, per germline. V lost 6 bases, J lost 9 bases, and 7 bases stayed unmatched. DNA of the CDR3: TGTGCCAGCAGACCGGGACTAGCGGGAGTTGTGCAGTACTTC. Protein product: CASRPGLAGVVQYF.

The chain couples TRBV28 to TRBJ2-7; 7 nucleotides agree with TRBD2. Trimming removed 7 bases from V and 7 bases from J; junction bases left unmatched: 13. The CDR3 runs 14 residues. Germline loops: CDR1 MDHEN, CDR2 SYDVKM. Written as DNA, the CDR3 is TGTGCCAGCACCGGTCGGGAGGTTCGTGGGGAGCAGTACTTC. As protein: CASTGREVRGEQYF.

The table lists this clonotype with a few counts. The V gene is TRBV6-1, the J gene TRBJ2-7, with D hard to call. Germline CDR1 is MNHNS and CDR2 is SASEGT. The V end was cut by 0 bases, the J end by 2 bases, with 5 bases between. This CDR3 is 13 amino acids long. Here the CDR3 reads CASSEARPYEQYF. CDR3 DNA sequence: TGTGCCAGCAGTGAAGCTAGACCCTACGAGCAGTACTTC.

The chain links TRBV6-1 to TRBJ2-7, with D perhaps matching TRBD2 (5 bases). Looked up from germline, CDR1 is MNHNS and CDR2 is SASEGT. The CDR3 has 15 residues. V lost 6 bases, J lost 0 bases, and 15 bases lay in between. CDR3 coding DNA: TGTGCCAGCAGACCTGGACGGGGATCCTCCTACGAGCAGTACTTC. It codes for CASRPGRGSSYEQYF.

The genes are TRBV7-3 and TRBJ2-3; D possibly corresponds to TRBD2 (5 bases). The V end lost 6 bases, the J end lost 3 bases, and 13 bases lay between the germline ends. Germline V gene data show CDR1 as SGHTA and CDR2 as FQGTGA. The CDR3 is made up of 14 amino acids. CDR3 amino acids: CASRTSRGTDTQYF. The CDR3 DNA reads TGTGCCAGCAGAACCTCCCGGGGAACAGATACGCAGTATTTT.

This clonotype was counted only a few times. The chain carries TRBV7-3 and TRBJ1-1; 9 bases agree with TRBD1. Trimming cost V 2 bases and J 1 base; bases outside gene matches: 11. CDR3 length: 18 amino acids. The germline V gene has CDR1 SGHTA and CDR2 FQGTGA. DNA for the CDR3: TGTGCCAGCAGCTTACGAGCTGTAGGGACAGGGAAGAACACTGAAGCTTTCTTT. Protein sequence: CASSLRAVGTGKNTEAFF.

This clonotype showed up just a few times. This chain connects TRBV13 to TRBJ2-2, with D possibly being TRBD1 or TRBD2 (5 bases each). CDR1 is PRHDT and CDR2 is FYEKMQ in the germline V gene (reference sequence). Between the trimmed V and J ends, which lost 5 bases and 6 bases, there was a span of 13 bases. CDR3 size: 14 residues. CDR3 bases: TGTGCCAGCAGCCCTCGGGACGGTCCCGGGGAGCTGTTTTTT. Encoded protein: CASSPRDGPGELFF.

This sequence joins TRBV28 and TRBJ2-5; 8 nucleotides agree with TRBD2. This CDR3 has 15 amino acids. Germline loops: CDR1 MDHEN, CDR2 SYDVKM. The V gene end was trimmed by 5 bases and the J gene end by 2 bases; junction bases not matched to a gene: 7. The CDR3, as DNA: TGTGCCAGCAGTCGACCCACTAGCGGACAAGAGACCCAGTACTTC. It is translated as CASSRPTSGQETQYF.

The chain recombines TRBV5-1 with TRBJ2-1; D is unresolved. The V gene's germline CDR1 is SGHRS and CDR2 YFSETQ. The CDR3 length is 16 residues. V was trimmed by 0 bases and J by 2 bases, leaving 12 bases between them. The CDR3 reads CASSLAGSSTYNEQFF. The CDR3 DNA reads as TGCGCCAGCAGCTTGGCAGGTTCTTCCACCTACAATGAGCAGTTCTTC.

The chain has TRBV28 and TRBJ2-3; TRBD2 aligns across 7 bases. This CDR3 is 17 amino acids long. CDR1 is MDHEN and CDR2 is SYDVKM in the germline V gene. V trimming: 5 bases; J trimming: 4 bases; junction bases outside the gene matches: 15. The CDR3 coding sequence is TGTGCCAGCAGTCCCCCTCGGGCGGGAGTGGGGCCAGATACGCAGTATTTT. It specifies CASSPPRAGVGPDTQYF.

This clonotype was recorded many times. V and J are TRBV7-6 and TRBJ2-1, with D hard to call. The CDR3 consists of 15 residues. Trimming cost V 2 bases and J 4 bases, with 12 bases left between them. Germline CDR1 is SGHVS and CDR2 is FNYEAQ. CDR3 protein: CASSLNIVSYNEQFF. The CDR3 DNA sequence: TGTGCCAGCAGCTTAAATATTGTGAGTTACAATGAGCAGTTCTTC.

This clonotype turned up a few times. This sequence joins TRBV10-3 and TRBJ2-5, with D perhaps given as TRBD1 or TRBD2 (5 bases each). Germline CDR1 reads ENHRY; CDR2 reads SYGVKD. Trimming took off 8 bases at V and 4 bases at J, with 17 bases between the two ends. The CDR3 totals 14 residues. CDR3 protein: CAIGDARVAETQYF. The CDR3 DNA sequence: TGTGCCATCGGGGACGCGAGGGTGGCAGAGACCCAGTACTTC.

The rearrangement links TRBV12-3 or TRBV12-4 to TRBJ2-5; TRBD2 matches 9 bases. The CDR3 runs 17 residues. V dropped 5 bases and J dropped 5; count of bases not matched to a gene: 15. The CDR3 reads CASSLTGAGGPAETQYF. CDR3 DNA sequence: TGTGCCAGCAGTCTCACGGGGGCGGGAGGGCCGGCTGAGACCCAGTACTTC.

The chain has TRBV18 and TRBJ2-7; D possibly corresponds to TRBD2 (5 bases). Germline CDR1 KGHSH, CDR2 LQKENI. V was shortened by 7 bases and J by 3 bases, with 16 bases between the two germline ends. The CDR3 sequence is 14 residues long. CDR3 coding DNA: TGTGCCAGCTGGAGGACTCCCTCTTTCTACGAGCAGTACTTC. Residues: CASWRTPSFYEQYF.

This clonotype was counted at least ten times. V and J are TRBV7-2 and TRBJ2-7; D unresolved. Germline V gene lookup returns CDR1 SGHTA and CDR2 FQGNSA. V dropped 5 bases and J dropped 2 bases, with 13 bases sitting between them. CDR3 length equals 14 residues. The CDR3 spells CASSLRTPTYEQYF. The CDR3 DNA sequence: TGTGCCAGCAGCCTACGGACCCCAACCTACGAGCAGTACTTC.

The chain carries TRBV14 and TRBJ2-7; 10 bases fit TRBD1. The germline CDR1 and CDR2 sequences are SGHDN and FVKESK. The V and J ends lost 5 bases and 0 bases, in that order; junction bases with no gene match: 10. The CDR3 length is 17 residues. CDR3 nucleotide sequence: TGTGCCAGCAGCAACCTCCCGGGACAGGGGATCTCCTACGAGCAGTACTTC. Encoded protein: CASSNLPGQGISYEQYF.

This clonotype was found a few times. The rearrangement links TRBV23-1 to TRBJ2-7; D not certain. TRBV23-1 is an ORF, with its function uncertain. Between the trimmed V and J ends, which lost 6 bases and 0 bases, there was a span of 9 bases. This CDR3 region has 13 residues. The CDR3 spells CASRDRFSYEQYF. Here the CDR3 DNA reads TGCGCCAGCAGGGACCGATTCTCCTACGAGCAGTACTTC.

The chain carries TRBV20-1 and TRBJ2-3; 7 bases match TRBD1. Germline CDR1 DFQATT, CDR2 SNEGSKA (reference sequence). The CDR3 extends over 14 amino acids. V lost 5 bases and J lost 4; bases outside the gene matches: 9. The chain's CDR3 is CSAYQTGSADTQYF. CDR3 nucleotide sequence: TGCAGTGCTTACCAGACAGGGTCGGCAGATACGCAGTATTTT.

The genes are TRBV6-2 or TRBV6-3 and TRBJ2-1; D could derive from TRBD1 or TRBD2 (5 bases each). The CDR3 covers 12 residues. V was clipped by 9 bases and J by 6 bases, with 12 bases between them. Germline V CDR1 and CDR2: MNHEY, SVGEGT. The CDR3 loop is CARPPGRNEQFF. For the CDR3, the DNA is TGTGCCAGACCGCCGGGGCGCAATGAGCAGTTCTTC.

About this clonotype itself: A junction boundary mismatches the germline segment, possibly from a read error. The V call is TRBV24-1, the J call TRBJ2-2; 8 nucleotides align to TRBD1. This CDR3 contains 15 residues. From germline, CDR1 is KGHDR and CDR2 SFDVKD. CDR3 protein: CATSLRTGILGELFF. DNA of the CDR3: TGTGCTACCAGCCTCAGGACAGGGATCCTGGGGGAGCTGTTTTTT.

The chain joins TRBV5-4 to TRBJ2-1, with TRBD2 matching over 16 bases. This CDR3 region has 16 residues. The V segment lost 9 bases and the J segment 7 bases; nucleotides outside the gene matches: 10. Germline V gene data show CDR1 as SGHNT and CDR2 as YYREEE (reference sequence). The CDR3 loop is CAIGGTSGRASNEQFF. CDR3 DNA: TGTGCCATTGGGGGGACTAGCGGGAGGGCCTCAAATGAGCAGTTCTTC.

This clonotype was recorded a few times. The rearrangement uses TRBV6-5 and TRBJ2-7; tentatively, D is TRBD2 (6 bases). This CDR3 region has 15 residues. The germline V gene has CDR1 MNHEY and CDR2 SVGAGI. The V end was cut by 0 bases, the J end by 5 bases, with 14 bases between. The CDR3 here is CASSYSYGSGDEQYF. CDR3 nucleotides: TGTGCCAGCAGTTACTCTTACGGGAGTGGCGACGAGCAGTACTTC.

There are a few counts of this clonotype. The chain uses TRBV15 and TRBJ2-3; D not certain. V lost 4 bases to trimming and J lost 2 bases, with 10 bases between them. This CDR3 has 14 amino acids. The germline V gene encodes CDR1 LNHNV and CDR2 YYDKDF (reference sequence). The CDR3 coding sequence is TGTGCCACCAGCAAAGGTCCCGCCACAGATACGCAGTATTTT. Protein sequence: CATSKGPATDTQYF.

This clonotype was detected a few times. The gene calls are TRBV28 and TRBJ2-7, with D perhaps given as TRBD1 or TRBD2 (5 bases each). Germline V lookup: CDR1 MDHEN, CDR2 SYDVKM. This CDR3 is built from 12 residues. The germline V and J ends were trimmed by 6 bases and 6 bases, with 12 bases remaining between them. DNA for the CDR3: TGTGCCAGCAGCCCTTGGGGGATCGAGCAGTACTTC. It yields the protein CASSPWGIEQYF.